This T cell receptor (beta chain) was retrieved from a study of T-cell reconstitution after alpha-beta-depleted transplantation in children. CDR3 size: 14 residues. Germline loops: CDR1 LGHDT, CDR2 YNNKEL (reference sequence). V lost 0 bases and J lost 8; bases outside the gene matches: 5. Unique molecular identifiers were incorporated into the prepared TCRbeta library. TCRdb itself ran the PCR reads through MiXCR, one entry per CDR3 protein. The data contain more than 200,000 distinct CDR3 sequences, 7.5% to 10% of them singletons. The chain employs TRBV3-1 and TRBJ2-3; TRBD2 matches at 7 bases. The material was PBMCs from the stem cell graft donor, obtained from the stem cell graft. The TCR was taken from a human donor who donated a stem cell graft to a child with SCID. The CDR3 region has the DNA TGTGCCAGCAGCCAAGATCCTGGGAGGGGTACGCAGTATTTT. It yields the protein CASSQDPGRGTQYF.